This T cell receptor (beta chain) is drawn from a study of OX40 agonist ivuxolimab in advanced cancers. Study-level information: The patients got ivuxolimab, which is an agonistic anti-OX40 (CD134) antibody.

CDR1 is GTSNPN, CDR2 SVGIG, per germline (reference sequence). The length of the CDR3 is 13 residues. Trimming took off 2 bases at V and 2 bases at J, with 7 bases between the two ends. Profiling relied on immunoSEQ multiplex PCR, and the TCRdb table lists in-frame clones only, not all of them. The table includes some 100,000 clones, around 86% detected once. The sample here was CD4+ or CD8+ T cells sorted from blood, taken in a trial of the OX40 agonist ivuxolimab. This TCR came from an adult with an advanced solid tumor such as melanoma, head and neck, liver or kidney cancer. V and J are TRBV30 and TRBJ1-3; D is uncertain. CDR3 residues: CAWSPGAGNTIYF. The CDR3 DNA is TGTGCCTGGAGTCCTGGGGCTGGAAACACCATATATTTT.